This is a list of T cell receptor beta chains from one sample in a study of blood T cell repertoires in COVID-19. Sequencing used immunoSEQ multiplex PCR; TCRdb keeps in-frame clones, though not all of them. The sample consists of 260,000 or so clones, over 70% of them appearing once. Material for sequencing was peripheral blood. The origin of the receptors is a man older than 75 with acute or convalescent COVID-19. Each CDR3 is given with its conserved first and last residue. Each record gives: D gene, V gene, clone size, J gene, CDR3 DNA, CDR3 protein. D genes are given only for firm matches. Size is omitted from some rows. Given values are once, few, many or a class for expanded clones.

-	TRBV18	-	TRBJ1-6	TGTGCCAGCTCACCAGGTCCCGGGGGAAATTCACCCCTCCACTTT	CASSPGPGGNSPLHF
TRBD1	TRBV28	-	TRBJ2-4	TGTGCCAGCGGGTACCGGGACAGGGGACTAGGGGAAGCCAAAAACATTCAGTACTTC	CASGYRDRGLGEAKNIQYF
-	TRBV19	few	TRBJ2-2	TGTGCCAGTAGTACCCCCCTAACAGGGTCCGGCGGGGAGCTGTTTTTT	CASSTPLTGSGGELFF
-	TRBV19	-	TRBJ2-3	TGTGCCAGTAGTGGGTTAGGAACAGGCAACACAGATACGCAGTATTTT	CASSGLGTGNTDTQYF
TRBD1	TRBV2	once	TRBJ1-5	TGTGCCAGCAGTGCGAGCAGGGGGTGGCAGCCCCAGCATTTT	CASSASRGWQPQHF
TRBD2	TRBV27	-	TRBJ2-3	TGTGCCAGCCACCCCCTCGGGACTAGCGCCACAGATACGCAGTATTTT	CASHPLGTSATDTQYF
TRBD1	TRBV19	once	TRBJ2-1	TGTGCCAGTAGTTCACCTCCGGGACAGGGTCCCAATGAGCAGTTCTTC	CASSSPPGQGPNEQFF
-	TRBV15	-	TRBJ2-3	TGTGCCACCAGCAGAGATCAGGGTAGCACAGATACGCAGTATTTT	CATSRDQGSTDTQYF
-	TRBV3-1/TRBV3-2	-	TRBJ1-5	TGTGCCAGCAGCCCCAATAGTGGGCCCCAGCATTTT	CASSPNSGPQHF
TRBD2	TRBV5-6	-	TRBJ2-3	TGTGCCAGCAGTGAGACTAGCGGGGATGCAGATACGCAGTATTTT	CASSETSGDADTQYF
-	TRBV7-2	-	TRBJ2-7	TGTGCCAGCAGCTTAGCGGGGAGCTACGAGCAGTACTTC	CASSLAGSYEQYF
TRBD1	TRBV5-1	few	TRBJ1-6	TGCGCCAGCAGCTGGGGGGACAGCCGGCTAGGGAATTCACCCCTCCACTTT	CASSWGDSRLGNSPLHF
-	TRBV3-1/TRBV3-2	-	TRBJ2-7	TGTGCCAGCAGCCAAGATCCGAGGGGGAAAACCTACGAGCAGTACTTC	CASSQDPRGKTYEQYF
TRBD1	TRBV9	-	TRBJ2-5	TGTGCCAGCAGCGCCTCCGGGACAGGGACTCAAGAGACCCAGTACTTC	CASSASGTGTQETQYF
-	TRBV11-1	once	TRBJ2-1	TGTGCCAGCAGCTTAGGAAACTACGAGAGAAGTAATGAGCAGTTCTTC	CASSLGNYERSNEQFF
TRBD1	TRBV2	-	TRBJ2-5	TGTGCCAGCAGTACCGGGACAGGGTGGTACGAGACCCAGTACTTC	CASSTGTGWYETQYF
-	TRBV19	-	TRBJ1-2	TGTGCCAGTAGTATCAACAGGGAAGCGAACTATGGCTACACCTTC	CASSINREANYGYTF
TRBD1	TRBV27	-	TRBJ2-7	TGTGCCAGCAGTATTTTCGGACAGGGTGTTTACGAGCAGTACTTC	CASSIFGQGVYEQYF
TRBD1	TRBV19	-	TRBJ1-4	TGTGCCAGTACTGAGACAGGGCCTAATGAAAAACTGTTTTTT	CASTETGPNEKLFF
-	TRBV7-8	-	TRBJ1-4	TGTGCCAGCAGCTTAGGACAGACAACTAATGAAAAACTGTTTTTT	CASSLGQTTNEKLFF
-	TRBV12-3/TRBV12-4	-	TRBJ2-1	TGTGCCAGCAGTGACGGGAATGAGCAGTTCTTC	CASSDGNEQFF
-	TRBV29-1	many	TRBJ2-5	TGCAGCGTTACTCGTCGAGAGAAAGAGACCCAGTACTTC	CSVTRREKETQYF
TRBD2	TRBV5-4	-	TRBJ2-3	TGTGCCAGCAGCTTGGCCAGCGGGAGTGGGGCAGATACGCAGTATTTT	CASSLASGSGADTQYF
-	TRBV18	-	TRBJ1-2	TGTGCCAGCTCACCTCTCGAGGGGGATGGCTACACCTTC	CASSPLEGDGYTF
TRBD1	TRBV4-2	-	TRBJ1-1	TGTGCCAGCAGCCTCGGACAGGGAGAGGTTAACACTGAAGCTTTCTTT	CASSLGQGEVNTEAFF
TRBD1	TRBV19	-	TRBJ2-7	TGTGCCAGTAGTGGGACAGGGCTCATATACGAGCAGTACTTC	CASSGTGLIYEQYF
-	TRBV5-1	few	TRBJ1-6	TGCGCCAGCAGCTCTCCAGGGATCGACTCACCCCTCCACTTT	CASSSPGIDSPLHF
-	TRBV7-9	-	TRBJ1-2	TGTGCCAGCAGCTACCTCGGTGGAGGGGTGGAGGGCTACACCTTC	CASSYLGGGVEGYTF
TRBD1	TRBV2	-	TRBJ2-7	TGTGCCAGCAGTGACCAGGGACAGGGCTACGAGCAGTACTTC	CASSDQGQGYEQYF
-	TRBV4-1	-	TRBJ2-5	TGCGCCAGCAGCCAAGAGAGGCCAGGGCCGAAGACCCAGTACTTC	CASSQERPGPKTQYF
TRBD1	TRBV28	-	TRBJ2-1	TGTGCCAGCACTCCGCCGGGACAGGGGGCCTGGGAGCAGTTCTTC	CASTPPGQGAWEQFF
-	TRBV2	-	TRBJ2-5	TGTGCCAGCACCCCAAAGCGGGAGACCCAGTACTTC	CASTPKRETQYF
TRBD2	TRBV5-1	-	TRBJ2-1	TGCGCCAGCAGCTTGGGGGGGCTAGCGGGAGGGTTGAATGAGCAGTTCTTC	CASSLGGLAGGLNEQFF
-	TRBV5-5	-	TRBJ2-2	TGTGCCAGCAGCTCCTCACGAGGGCAGGTGTCCACCGGGGAGCTGTTTTTT	CASSSSRGQVSTGELFF
-	TRBV7-8	-	TRBJ2-7	TGTGCCAGCAGCCTCCTCCCTATAGAGCAGTACTTC	CASSLLPIEQYF
TRBD1	TRBV24-1	few	TRBJ2-1	TGTGCCACCAGTGATTCCACAACGGACAGGGGGTTATACAATGAGCAGTTCTTC	CATSDSTTDRGLYNEQFF
TRBD1	TRBV7-9	few	TRBJ2-7	TGTGCCAGCAGCTTAGCGACCGGGACAGTCTACGAGCAGTACTTC	CASSLATGTVYEQYF
TRBD1	TRBV6-5	-	TRBJ2-7	TGTGCCAGCAGGTTACGGGACAGGGGAGTTTACGAGCAGTACTTC	CASRLRDRGVYEQYF
TRBD2	TRBV19	-	TRBJ2-7	TGTGCCAGTACAAGCGGGAGCTCCTACGAGCAGTACTTC	CASTSGSSYEQYF
TRBD2	TRBV5-4	-	TRBJ2-1	TGTGCCAGCAGCTCCGGGACTAGCCCCAATGAGCAGTTCTTC	CASSSGTSPNEQFF
TRBD2	TRBV6-5	-	TRBJ2-7	TGTGCCAGCACGGGGGAGGGTTACGAGCAGTACTTC	CASTGEGYEQYF
TRBD1	TRBV15	-	TRBJ1-1	TGTGCCACCAGCAGAGGGACAGGGGCGAACACTGAAGCTTTCTTT	CATSRGTGANTEAFF
-	TRBV7-9	-	TRBJ2-5	TGTGCCAGCAGTGAGGGGAGGGAGACCCAGTACTTC	CASSEGRETQYF
-	TRBV6-1	-	TRBJ1-1	TGTGCCAGCAGTGAATCAGGGTCTGAGACTGAAGCTTTCTTT	CASSESGSETEAFF
TRBD2	TRBV3-1/TRBV3-2	-	TRBJ2-1	TGTGCCAGCAGCCAGACTAGCGGGGGGGCAACTTTCTACAATGAGCAGTTCTTC	CASSQTSGGATFYNEQFF
-	TRBV27	-	TRBJ2-5	TGTGCCAGCAGTTTAAATCCTCAAGAGACCCAGTACTTC	CASSLNPQETQYF
-	TRBV3-1/TRBV3-2	-	TRBJ1-2	TGTGCCAGCAGCCAATCCCCCGGGCGGGGGCAATTTGGCTACACCTTC	CASSQSPGRGQFGYTF